The 26 T cell receptor beta chains presented below share a single source sample, sequenced in a study of T cell responses to AZD1222 COVID-19 vaccine. Data came from immunoSEQ multiplex PCR; TCRdb stores just in-frame clones and leaves some out. The data show 75,000 to 90,000 clones, 85% to 95% seen once. The input for sequencing was peripheral blood, taken on day 0 of AZD1222 vaccination. The source of these receptors is an adult in good health.

This clone is a singleton in its sample. The gene calls are TRBV5-4 and TRBJ2-4; 8 bases map to TRBD1. CDR1 and CDR2 from the germline V gene are SGHNT and YYREEE (reference sequence). Trimming cost V 2 bases and J 1 base; bases outside gene matches: 8. This CDR3 is built from 17 residues. The CDR3 nucleotides are TGTGCCAGCAGCTTTAACCCAGGGGGCTCTGCCAAAAACATTCAGTACTTC. Protein sequence: CASSFNPGGSAKNIQYF.

The V and J genes are TRBV5-1 and TRBJ2-7; D perhaps matches TRBD1 (5 bases). With 0 bases removed from V and 1 base from J, the gap between germline ends came to 11 bases. The CDR3 is 15 residues long. Per the germline V gene, CDR1 is SGHRS and CDR2 is YFSETQ. As DNA, the CDR3 is TGCGCCAGCAGCTTGGAGTCAGGGTTTTCCTACGAGCAGTACTTC. Amino acids: CASSLESGFSYEQYF.

The chain is built from TRBV19 and TRBJ1-1; D not certain. V lost 8 bases and J lost 0, with 10 bases in between. The V gene's germline CDR1 is LNHDA and CDR2 SQIVND (reference sequence). The CDR3 is 13 residues long. The CDR3 nucleotides read TGTGCCAGTTGTTCCCATATGAACACTGAAGCTTTCTTT. It codes for CASCSHMNTEAFF.

J is TRBJ2-3 and V is TRBV3-1 (or the pseudogene TRBV3-2); the D is unclear. The CDR3 is 16 amino acids. Germline V gene lookup returns CDR1 LGHDT and CDR2 YNNKEL (reference sequence). V shed 2 bases and J shed 2 bases, with 14 bases lying between them. Here the CDR3 reads CASSQKRQLLTDTQYF. CDR3 sequence (DNA): TGTGCCAGCAGCCAAAAACGGCAGCTTCTCACAGATACGCAGTATTTT.

This clone came up once. The chain employs TRBV7-9 and TRBJ1-5, with D tentatively TRBD1 (5 bases). This CDR3 has 14 residues. Trimming shortened V by 1 base and J by 5 bases, and 9 bases separated the two germline ends. The V gene's germline CDR1 is SEHNR and CDR2 FQNEAQ (reference sequence). CDR3 in amino acids: CASSLGFRDQPQHF. The CDR3 nucleotides are TGTGCCAGCAGCTTAGGGTTCAGGGATCAGCCCCAGCATTTT.

The chain couples TRBV13 to TRBJ1-4; D uncertain. Trimming took 5 bases from V and 0 from J, leaving 10 bases between them. The CDR3 contains 15 residues. Germline V gene data show CDR1 as PRHDT and CDR2 as FYEKMQ (reference sequence). The DNA for the CDR3 is TGTGCCAGCAGCGAACGGAGAGCAACTAATGAAAAACTGTTTTTT. Protein product: CASSERRATNEKLFF.

The rearrangement joins TRBV6-5 to TRBJ1-4; maybe TRBD1 (5 bases). CDR1 and CDR2 (germline): MNHEY, SVGAGI. The CDR3 has 13 amino acids. The V end was cut by 6 bases, the J end by 5 bases, with 10 bases between. CDR3 amino acids: CASRQDQNEKLFF. Here the CDR3 DNA reads TGTGCCAGCAGACAGGACCAAAATGAAAAACTGTTTTTT.

For this clone: At one end, the junction sequence differs from germline, possibly due to a read error. The CDR3 region has the DNA TGTGCCAGCAGTCCGGGGGGACCCCCGAGGCACTTC. Amino acids: CASSPGGPPRHF. This sequence joins TRBV6-5 and TRBJ2-5; 7 positions agree with TRBD2. The CDR3 spans 12 residues. The germline gives CDR1 MNHEY, CDR2 SVGAGI.

This clone was seen only a few times. CDR3 sequence: CASSHPGQGFKYEQYF. CDR3 coding DNA: TGTGCCAGCAGTCACCCGGGGCAGGGGTTTAAGTACGAGCAGTACTTC. This chain links TRBV5-6 with TRBJ2-7, with a possible D match to TRBD1 (6 bases). CDR1 is SGHDT, CDR2 YYEEEE, per germline. The V and J ends lost 5 bases and 4 bases respectively, with 22 bases between them. This CDR3 spans 16 amino acids.

The chain uses TRBV3-1 (or the pseudogene TRBV3-2) and TRBJ2-5; D ambiguous. CDR3 length: 14 residues. Germline V gene sequence: CDR1 LGHDT, CDR2 YNNKEL (reference sequence). Trimming pared 4 bases from V and 1 base from J, leaving 10 bases between. This chain's CDR3 is CASSLLGGQETQYF. In DNA form, the CDR3 reads TGTGCCAGCAGCCTTCTGGGTGGCCAAGAGACCCAGTACTTC.

This chain links TRBV9 with TRBJ2-3; no reliable D call. V lost 1 base and J lost 4, with 7 bases in between. Germline lookup yields CDR1 SGDLS and CDR2 YYNGEE. The CDR3 runs 13 residues. Written as DNA, the CDR3 is TGTGCCAGCAGCGTACAGATCGCAGATACGCAGTATTTT. The encoded protein is CASSVQIADTQYF.

The chain links TRBV20-1 to TRBJ2-7; weak D call: TRBD2 (5 bases). The CDR3 contains 16 residues. Germline loops: CDR1 DFQATT, CDR2 SNEGSKA (reference sequence). V was shortened by 3 bases and J by 0 bases, with 18 bases between the two germline ends. The CDR3 DNA reads TGCAGTGCTAGTAATCCACCTAGCCTTAGCTCCTACGAGCAGTACTTC. Translation: CSASNPPSLSSYEQYF.

Note on this clone: The junction departs from the called germline gene at one end, perhaps through a read error. This chain connects TRBV3-1 (or the pseudogene TRBV3-2) to TRBJ1-2, with 8 bases fitting TRBD1. CDR1 is LGHDT and CDR2 is YNNKEL in the germline V gene (reference sequence). The CDR3 length is 18 residues. The CDR3 loop is CASSQDPSGQATKYGYTF. CDR3 nucleotide sequence: TGTGCCAGCAGCCAAGATCCATCGGGACAGGCTACTAAGTATGGCTACACCTTC.

The chain is built from TRBV5-1 and TRBJ2-1; 7 bases map to TRBD1. V gave up 0 bases and J gave up 6 bases; unmatched junction bases: 6. The CDR3 extends over 15 amino acids. Germline V gene data show CDR1 as SGHRS and CDR2 as YFSETQ. The CDR3 region is CASSLDPTGVNEQFF. The DNA for the CDR3 is TGCGCCAGCAGCTTGGACCCAACAGGGGTCAATGAGCAGTTCTTC.

The chain couples TRBV15 to TRBJ1-5, with 8 bases lining up with TRBD1. CDR1 is LNHNV and CDR2 is YYDKDF in the germline V gene (reference sequence). This CDR3 has 14 residues. V dropped 1 base and J dropped 4; count of bases not matched to a gene: 0. Written as DNA, the CDR3 is TGTGCCACCAGCAGAGGGACAGGGAATCAGCCCCAGCATTTT. Amino acids: CATSRGTGNQPQHF.

The rearrangement joins TRBV3-1 (or the pseudogene TRBV3-2) to TRBJ1-2, with D tentatively TRBD1 (5 bases). The V end lost 2 bases, the J end lost 8 bases, and 12 bases lay between the germline ends. The CDR3 loop spans 13 amino acids. Germline CDR1 reads LGHDT; CDR2 reads YNNKEL (reference sequence). CDR3 in DNA: TGTGCCAGCAGCCAACAACCAGGGTTGGGCTACACCTTC. Amino acids: CASSQQPGLGYTF.

The gene calls are TRBV4-3 and TRBJ1-4; D not certain. Trimming shortened V by 1 base and J by 3 bases, and 6 bases separated the two germline ends. CDR1 and CDR2 (germline): LGHNA, YSLEER. This CDR3 spans 14 amino acids. This CDR3 is CASSQVGANEKLFF. The CDR3, as DNA: TGCGCCAGCAGCCAAGTTGGGGCTAATGAAAAACTGTTTTTT.

The rearrangement joins TRBV19 to TRBJ1-4, with D possibly being TRBD1 (6 bases). Germline V CDR1 and CDR2: LNHDA, SQIVND (reference sequence). There are 15 residues in the CDR3. V shed 6 bases and J shed 5 bases, with 16 bases lying between them. The CDR3 sequence is CASSGPGQSNEKLFF. DNA for the CDR3: TGTGCCAGTAGCGGCCCGGGACAATCAAATGAAAAACTGTTTTTT.

The chain joins TRBV3-1 (or the pseudogene TRBV3-2) to TRBJ1-4; D may be TRBD1 (5 bases). CDR1 is LGHDT and CDR2 is YNNKEL in the germline V gene (reference sequence). This CDR3 comprises 16 residues. Between the trimmed V and J ends, which lost 0 bases and 4 bases, there was a span of 12 bases. The CDR3 DNA reads as TGTGCCAGCAGCCAAGACGGGGCGGTTGGTAATGAAAAACTGTTTTTT. Amino acid sequence: CASSQDGAVGNEKLFF.

This clone has a handful of counts. The V call is TRBV7-9, the J call TRBJ2-1; 7 positions match TRBD1. CDR1 SEHNR and CDR2 FQNEAQ come from the germline V gene (reference sequence). Trimming at V came to 5 bases and at J to 2 bases, leaving 6 bases not matched to a gene. This CDR3 is 15 amino acids long. The CDR3 is CASSHRGNPYNEQFF. DNA for the CDR3: TGTGCCAGCAGCCACAGGGGAAACCCCTACAATGAGCAGTTCTTC. Together with reference TRBV7-9 and TRBJ2-1, the CDR3 gives the full variable domain: DTGVSQNPRHKITKRGQNVTFRCDPISEHNRLYWYRQTLGQGPEFLTYFQNEAQLEKSRLLSDRFSAERPKGSFSTLEIQRTEQGDSAMYLCASSHRGNPYNEQFFGPGTRLTVL.

This clone was detected a few times. This chain joins TRBV11-2 and TRBJ1-5, with a weak D call TRBD1 (5 bases). Germline V gene data show CDR1 as SGHAT and CDR2 as FQNNGV. The CDR3 consists of 14 residues. V was cut by 3 bases and J by 3 bases, with 9 bases left in between. CDR3 in amino acids: CASSLGGTNQPQHF. The DNA for the CDR3 is TGTGCCAGCAGCTTGGGGGGAACCAATCAGCCCCAGCATTTT.

The DNA for the CDR3 is TGTGCCAGCAGCCAAATCCTAGCTTCACCCCTCCACTTT. This sequence encodes CASSQILASPLHF. This rearrangement joins TRBV3-1 (or the pseudogene TRBV3-2) to TRBJ1-6, with no clear D. The CDR3 consists of 13 residues. V lost 2 bases, J lost 9 bases, and 8 bases lay in between. Germline-derived CDR1 and CDR2 are LGHDT and YNNKEL (reference sequence).

The chain couples TRBV14 to TRBJ1-2; possible D gene TRBD1, 5 bases. Trimming pared 4 bases from V and 4 bases from J, leaving 10 bases between. Germline V gene sequence: CDR1 SGHDN, CDR2 FVKESK. This CDR3 contains 13 residues. CDR3 sequence reads: CASSRRGSYGYTF. In DNA form, the CDR3 reads TGTGCCAGCAGCCGTAGGGGTAGCTATGGCTACACCTTC.

This clone was found once. The chain carries TRBV5-4 and TRBJ1-1, with a tentative D call TRBD1 (5 bases). The CDR3 totals 11 residues. The V gene's germline CDR1 is SGHNT and CDR2 YYREEE (reference sequence). The ends were cut back, 10 bases at V and 5 bases at J, with 12 bases in the middle. The DNA of the CDR3 is TGTGCCTCCGGGGGGGGGACTGAAGCTTTCTTT. Translated, it gives CASGGGTEAFF.

This sequence joins TRBV4-1 and TRBJ2-1, with a weak D call TRBD2 (6 bases). Trimming removed 4 bases from V and 0 bases from J, with 16 bases in between. The CDR3 is 17 residues long. The germline CDR1 and CDR2 sequences are MGHRA and YSYEKL. CDR3 loop: CASSLPPGVSSYNEQFF. The CDR3 DNA follows: TGCGCCAGCAGCCTCCCGCCGGGAGTGAGCTCCTACAATGAGCAGTTCTTC.

The CDR3 region has the DNA TGTGCCAGCAGCTTTAATGGCGGGGGATCCTACAATGAGCAGTTCTTC. The encoded protein is CASSFNGGGSYNEQFF. This chain joins TRBV7-2 and TRBJ2-1; 7 nucleotides agree with TRBD2. The CDR3 covers 16 residues. V lost 3 bases and J lost 1; bases outside the gene matches: 6. Germline V gene lookup returns CDR1 SGHTA and CDR2 FQGNSA.